Here is one TCR beta chain with its context. Per the authors' pipeline: Estimation of nucleated cell counts was performed using reference gene primer amplification. The protocol was immunoSEQ multiplex PCR, while the TCRdb copy is restricted to in-frame clones and leaves out a portion. The V and J calls and clone size were taken over from that table, and D and trimming were inferred from the DNA. Here the sample spans approximately 100,000 clones, approximately 84% being singletons. These data come from a study of blood T cell repertoires in COVID-19. Study in general: The United States, Italy and Spain were the sources of the acute and convalescent COVID-19 samples.

V lost 3 bases to trimming and J lost 4 bases, with 12 bases between them. CDR1 is KGHSH and CDR2 is LQKENI in the germline V gene. CDR3 length equals 15 residues. The receptor was isolated from a woman aged 55-70 years with acute or convalescent COVID-19. Specimen: peripheral blood. V usage is TRBV18 and J usage is TRBJ2-2, with unresolved D. The CDR3 nucleotides are TGTGCCAGCTCACCCCGAGGCGGCGTCACCGGGGAGCTGTTTTTT. It translates to CASSPRGGVTGELFF.